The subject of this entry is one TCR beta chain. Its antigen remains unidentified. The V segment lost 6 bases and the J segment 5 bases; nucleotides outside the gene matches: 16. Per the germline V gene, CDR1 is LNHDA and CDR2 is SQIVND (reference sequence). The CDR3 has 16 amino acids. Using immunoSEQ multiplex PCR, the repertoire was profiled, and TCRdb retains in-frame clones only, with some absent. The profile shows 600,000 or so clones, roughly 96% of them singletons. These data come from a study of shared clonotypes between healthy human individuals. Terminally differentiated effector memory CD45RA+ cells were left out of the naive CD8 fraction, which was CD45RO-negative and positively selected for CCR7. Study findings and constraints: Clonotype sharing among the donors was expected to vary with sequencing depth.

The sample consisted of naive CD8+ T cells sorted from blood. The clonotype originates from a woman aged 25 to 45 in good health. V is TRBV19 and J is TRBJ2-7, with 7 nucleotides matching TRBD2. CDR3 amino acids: CASRSLTGGSLDEQYF. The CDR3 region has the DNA TGTGCCAGTAGGTCCCTAACGGGCGGGAGTTTGGACGAGCAGTACTTC.